The following is a TCR beta chain sequence with its context. Its antigen has not been determined. No much larger clonotype is one base removed from it; base qualities were not supplied. Within the sample, other DNA sequences also encode this same CDR3. The data were taken from a study of shared clonotypes between healthy human individuals (dated by TCRdb to about 2020). Context from the whole study: A couple of women and a few men aged 18 to 49 years were included in the cohort. For each donor, CD4 naive and CD4 memory were each given three plates, CD8 naive was given two plates, and CD8 memory was given one plate. Libraries were prepared and TCR repertoires were sequenced by different laboratories using diverse techniques, in order to increase sequencing depth and limit assay-specific biases. To estimate repertoire size and how much clonotypes are shared between individuals, the study performed deep sequencing of blood TCR repertoires from a few healthy adults. Between about 0.8 and 9.5 billion PBMCs per donor were obtained by leukapheresis. General findings and caveats noted by the study authors: Higher generation probabilities were observed for clonotypes shared by all four sorted-subset donors than for non-shared clonotypes. Because the study included only a small number of donors, the genetic and exposure-history diversity represented was limited. Pairwise subsampling indicated that sequencing depth was expected to affect the degree of clonotype sharing among donors. Across a few donors, about 4.5% of naive CD4, roughly 3.3% of naive CD8, under 2.5% of memory CD4, and about 0.44% of memory CD8 clonotypes were shared. Estimated clonotype richness was generally larger for naive than for memory subsets. Even with the large sequencing depth, rarefaction of the sorted-subset datasets indicated that sequencing was incomplete. Sampling was limited to blood, and TCR repertoires in tissue likely differ from TCR repertoires in blood.

TCR CDR3 regions were amplified from genomic DNA by multiplex PCR using the deep immunoSEQ assay. Extracted genomic DNA from each cell subset was spread evenly across all wells of several immunoSEQ 96-well plates, with each plate serving as a replicate. Each replicate PCR for sorted subsets received approximately 220 ng genomic DNA, equal to about 30,000 T cell genomes. Purified libraries were quantified with a Qubit 3.0 fluorometer, sized on a Bioanalyzer 2100, and re-quantified with the KAPA Library Quantification kit. Every immunoSEQ 96-well plate was sequenced on a separate single-read 150-cycle Illumina NextSeq 550 flow cell. As for the authors' bioinformatics: Because the immunoSEQ output held only junctional sequences and lacked quality scores, the filtering could not match the filtering applied to full-length reads. Sequences were annotated with PyIR, a Python wrapper for IgBLAST v1.9, using IMGT germline references to assign V/J genes and CDR3. Reads were removed for weak V/J assignments (E-value above 1e-6), missing CDR3, stop codons, out-of-frame junctions, or ambiguous translated residues. A V3J clonotype was defined by an identical inferred V gene, J gene, and CDR3 amino acid sequence. Percentage overlap between repertoires was computed as shared unique clonotypes divided by the size of the smaller repertoire. Repertoire richness was assessed with RTK rarefaction, the Chao1 estimator, and Recon v2.1 estimates of unobserved clonotypes. OLGA was used to compute generation probabilities for all TCRbeta clonotypes that the gDNA method yielded from a handful of donors. Imported from immuneACCESS, the table was reduced by TCRdb to in-frame sequences with V and J called. These copies leave out some clones; in studies compared against another copy, an unresolved V gene accounts for under half, and the cause of the remainder is not known. The V and J calls and clone size are taken from that table; D and trimming were inferred from the DNA. Recorded for this sample are about 1.1 million clones; 78% of them occurred a single time. The ten largest clones add up to roughly 0.61% of the sample.

From the cysteine through the phenylalanine, the CDR3 covers 15 amino acids. The only DNA kept is the CDR3, 45 bases in frame from the first base. Looking up the germline V gene yields CDR1 MDHEN and CDR2 SYDVKM. Relative to germline, V is 6 bases shorter and J is 4 bases shorter, with 13 bases between their ends. The donors were healthy, HIV-negative adults who had no recently reported acute infections or vaccinations. Only Caucasian adults living in Nashville, Tennessee, USA were represented among the donors. CD4+ T cells were enriched by magnetic negative selection; naive cells were then positively selected on CD45RA, and the negative fraction formed the memory subset. Blood was obtained by leukapheresis, after which PBMCs were separated by Ficoll-Histopaque density gradient centrifugation and cryopreserved in liquid nitrogen vapor phase. Purity and quantity of every magnetically sorted T cell population were checked by analytical flow cytometry. Genomic DNA was isolated from every sorted fraction and measured by UV absorbance on a Nanodrop 2000c.

The sequence is built from TRBV28 and TRBJ2-6; TRBD2 is a possible D gene, resting on 5 matching bases. Sequencing was done on a sample of memory CD4+ T cells from PBMCs. Sample cell subset or site, as interpreted from the label and publication: CD45RA-negative fraction. This receptor was obtained from a man between 18 and 35 years old in good health. Some clones in this sample may be carry-over from other donors' samples. The CDR3 protein sequence reads: CASRLGGSGANVLTF. The DNA sequence follows: TGTGCCAGCAGGCTTGGAGGCTCCGGGGCCAACGTCCTGACTTTC.